This T cell receptor beta chain emerged from a study of patients and donors after allogeneic stem cell transplantation. A single record per CDR3 protein comes from TCRdb applying MiXCR to the RT-PCR reads. Of about 110,000 distinct CDR3 sequences detected, around 38% appear once; the ten largest clones hold 27%. Germline V gene sequence: CDR1 DFQATT, CDR2 SNEGSKA (reference sequence). Trimming took 3 bases from V and 4 from J, leaving 6 bases between them. The CDR3 runs 11 residues. This TCR came from a human donor who was either an allogeneic HSCT recipient or a stem cell or donor lymphocyte infusion donor (not recorded which). It is not recorded whose cells these are; they may come from a transplant donor. Sequencing used blood, either unsorted or a sorted T cell fraction (not recorded which). V usage is TRBV20-1 and J usage is TRBJ2-5, with D unresolved. As DNA, the CDR3 is TGCAGTGCTAGGTCTGTAGAGACCCAGTACTTC. As protein: CSARSVETQYF.